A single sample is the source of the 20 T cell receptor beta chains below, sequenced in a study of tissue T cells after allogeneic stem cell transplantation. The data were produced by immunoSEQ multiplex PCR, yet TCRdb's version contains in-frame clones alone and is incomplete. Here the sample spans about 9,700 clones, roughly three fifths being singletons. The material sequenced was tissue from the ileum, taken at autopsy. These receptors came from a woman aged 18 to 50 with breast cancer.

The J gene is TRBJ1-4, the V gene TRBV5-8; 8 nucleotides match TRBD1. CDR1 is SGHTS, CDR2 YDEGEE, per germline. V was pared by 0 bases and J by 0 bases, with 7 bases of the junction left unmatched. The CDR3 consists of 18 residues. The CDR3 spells CASSLVQGASTTNEKLFF. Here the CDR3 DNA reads TGTGCCAGCAGCTTGGTGCAGGGGGCTTCCACAACTAATGAAAAACTGTTTTTT.

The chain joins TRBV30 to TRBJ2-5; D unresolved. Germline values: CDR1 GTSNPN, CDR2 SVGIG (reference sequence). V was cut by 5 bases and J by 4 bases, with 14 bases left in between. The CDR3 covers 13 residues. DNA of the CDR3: TGTGCCTGGTCAACCCGGGCGCTAGAGACCCAGTACTTC. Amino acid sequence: CAWSTRALETQYF.

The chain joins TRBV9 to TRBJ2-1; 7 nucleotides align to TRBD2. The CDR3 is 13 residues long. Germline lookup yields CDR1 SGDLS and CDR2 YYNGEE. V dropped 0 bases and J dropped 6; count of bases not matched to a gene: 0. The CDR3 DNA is TGTGCCAGCAGCGTAGGACTAGCCAATGAGCAGTTCTTC. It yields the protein CASSVGLANEQFF.

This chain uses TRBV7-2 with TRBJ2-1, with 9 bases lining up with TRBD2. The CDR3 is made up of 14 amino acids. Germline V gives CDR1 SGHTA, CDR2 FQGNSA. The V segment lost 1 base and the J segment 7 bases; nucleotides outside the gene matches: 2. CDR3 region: CASSLVLAGNEQFF. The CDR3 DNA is TGTGCCAGCAGCTTAGTCCTAGCGGGAAATGAGCAGTTCTTC. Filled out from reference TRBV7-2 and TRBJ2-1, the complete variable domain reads GAGVSQSPSNKVTEKGKDVELRCDPISGHTALYWYRQSLGQGLEFLIYFQGNSAPDKSGLPSDRFSAERTGGSVSTLTIQRTQQEDSAVYLCASSLVLAGNEQFFGPGTRLTVL.

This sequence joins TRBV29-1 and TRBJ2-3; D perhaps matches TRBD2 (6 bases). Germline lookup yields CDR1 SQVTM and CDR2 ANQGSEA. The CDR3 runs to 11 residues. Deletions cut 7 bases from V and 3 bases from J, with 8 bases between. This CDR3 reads CSADYTDTQYF. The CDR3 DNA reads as TGCAGCGCGGACTATACAGATACGCAGTATTTT.

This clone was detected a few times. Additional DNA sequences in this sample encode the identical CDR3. This CDR3 is CAGGTGNEKLFF. The CDR3 region has the DNA TGTGCTGGGGGGACAGGGAATGAAAAACTGTTTTTT. This sequence joins TRBV7-9 and TRBJ1-4; 9 positions agree with TRBD1. There are 12 residues in the CDR3. Germline CDR1 SEHNR, CDR2 FQNEAQ (reference sequence).

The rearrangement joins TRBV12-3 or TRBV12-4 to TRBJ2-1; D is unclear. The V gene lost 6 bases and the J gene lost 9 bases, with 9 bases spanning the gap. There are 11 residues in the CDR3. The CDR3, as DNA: TGTGCCAGCAGCCACGGCGTTGAGCAGTTCTTC. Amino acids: CASSHGVEQFF.

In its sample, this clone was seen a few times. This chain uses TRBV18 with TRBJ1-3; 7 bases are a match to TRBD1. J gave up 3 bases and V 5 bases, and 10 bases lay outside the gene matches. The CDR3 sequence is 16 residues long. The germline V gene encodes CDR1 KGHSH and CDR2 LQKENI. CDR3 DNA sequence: TGTGCCAGCTCAACGGGGACAGCATCGCTTGGAAACACCATATATTTT. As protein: CASSTGTASLGNTIYF.

The CDR3 here is CSVESVLGGEQYF. The CDR3 DNA is TGCAGCGTTGAATCAGTTCTGGGGGGCGAGCAGTACTTC. J is TRBJ2-7 and V is TRBV29-1; weak D call: TRBD2 (6 bases). In germline, CDR1 is SQVTM, CDR2 ANQGSEA. The CDR3 runs 13 residues. The germline V and J ends were trimmed by 2 bases and 6 bases, with 14 bases remaining between them.

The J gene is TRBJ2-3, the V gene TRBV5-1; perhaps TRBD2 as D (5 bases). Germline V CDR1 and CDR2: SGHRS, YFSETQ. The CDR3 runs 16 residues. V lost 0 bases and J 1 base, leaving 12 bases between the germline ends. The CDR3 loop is CASSLEGDIGTDTQYF. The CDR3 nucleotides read TGCGCCAGCAGCTTGGAGGGAGACATTGGCACAGATACGCAGTATTTT.

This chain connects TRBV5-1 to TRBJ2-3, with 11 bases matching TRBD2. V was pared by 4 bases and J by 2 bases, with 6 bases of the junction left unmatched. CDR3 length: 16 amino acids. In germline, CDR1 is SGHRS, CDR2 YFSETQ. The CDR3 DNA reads TGCGCCAGCAGCCCGGGACTAGCGGACTCCACAGATACGCAGTATTTT. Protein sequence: CASSPGLADSTDTQYF.

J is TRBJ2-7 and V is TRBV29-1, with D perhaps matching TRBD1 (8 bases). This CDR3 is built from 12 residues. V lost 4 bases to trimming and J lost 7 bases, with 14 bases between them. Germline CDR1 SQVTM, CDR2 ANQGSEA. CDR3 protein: CSVGPQGGEQYF. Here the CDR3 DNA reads TGCAGCGTTGGTCCACAGGGGGGGGAGCAGTACTTC.

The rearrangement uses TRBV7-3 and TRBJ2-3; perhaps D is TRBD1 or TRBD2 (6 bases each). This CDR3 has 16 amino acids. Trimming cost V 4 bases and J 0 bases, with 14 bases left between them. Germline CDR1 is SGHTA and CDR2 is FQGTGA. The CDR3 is CASSSRGPGSTDTQYF. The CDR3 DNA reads TGTGCCAGCAGCTCCCGGGGGCCGGGGAGCACAGATACGCAGTATTTT.

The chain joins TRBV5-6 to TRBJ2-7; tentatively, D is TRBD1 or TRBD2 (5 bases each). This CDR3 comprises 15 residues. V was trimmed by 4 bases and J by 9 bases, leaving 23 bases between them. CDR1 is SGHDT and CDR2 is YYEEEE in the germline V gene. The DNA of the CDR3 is TGTGCCAGCAGCCCCGGATGGGGGATCTACGATGGGCAGTACTTC. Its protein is CASSPGWGIYDGQYF.

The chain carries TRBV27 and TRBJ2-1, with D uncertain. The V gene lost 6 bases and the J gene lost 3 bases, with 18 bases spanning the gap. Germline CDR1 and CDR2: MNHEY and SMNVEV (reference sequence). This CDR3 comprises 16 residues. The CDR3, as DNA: TGTGCCAGCAGGAGCGCCGGTTATCGACGCTACAATGAGCAGTTCTTC. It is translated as CASRSAGYRRYNEQFF.

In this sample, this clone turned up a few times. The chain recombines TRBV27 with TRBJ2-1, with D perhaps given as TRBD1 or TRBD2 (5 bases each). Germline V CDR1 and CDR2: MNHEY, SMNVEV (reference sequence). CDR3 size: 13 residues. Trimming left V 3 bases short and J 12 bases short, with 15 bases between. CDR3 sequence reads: CASSFGSWDGQFF. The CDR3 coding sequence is TGTGCCAGCAGTTTTGGTTCGTGGGACGGGCAGTTCTTC.

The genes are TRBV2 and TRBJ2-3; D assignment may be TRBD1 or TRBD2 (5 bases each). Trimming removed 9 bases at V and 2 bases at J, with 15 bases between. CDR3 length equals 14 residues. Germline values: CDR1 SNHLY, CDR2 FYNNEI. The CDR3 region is CARKGTPDTDTQYF. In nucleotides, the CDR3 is TGTGCCAGAAAAGGGACCCCTGACACAGATACGCAGTATTTT.

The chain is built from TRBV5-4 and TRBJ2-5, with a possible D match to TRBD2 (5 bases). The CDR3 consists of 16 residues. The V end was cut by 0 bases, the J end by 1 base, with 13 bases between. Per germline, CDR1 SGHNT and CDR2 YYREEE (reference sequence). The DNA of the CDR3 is TGTGCCAGCAGCTTGGACCGGCGGGCCTCCCAAGAGACCCAGTACTTC. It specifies CASSLDRRASQETQYF.

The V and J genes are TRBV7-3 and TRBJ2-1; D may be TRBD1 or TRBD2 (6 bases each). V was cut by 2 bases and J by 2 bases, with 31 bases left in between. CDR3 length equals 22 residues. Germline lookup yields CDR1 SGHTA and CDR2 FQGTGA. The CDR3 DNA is TGTGCCAGCAGCTTACCCTTGAAGGGACAAAGTGTAGGGGCGGGGACCTACAATGAGCAGTTCTTC. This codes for CASSLPLKGQSVGAGTYNEQFF.

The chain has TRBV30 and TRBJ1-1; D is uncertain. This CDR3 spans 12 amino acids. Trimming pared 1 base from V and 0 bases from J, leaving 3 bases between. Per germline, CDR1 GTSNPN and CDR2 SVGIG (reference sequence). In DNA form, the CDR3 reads TGTGCCTGGAGTGGCCTGAACACTGAAGCTTTCTTT. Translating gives CAWSGLNTEAFF.